This TCR beta chain emerged from a study of blood T cell repertoires in COVID-19. At the level of the study: T cells, B-cell-depleted T cells, or PBMCs supplied cDNA or gDNA.

The participants were between about 18 and 95 years old and came from some 25 US areas. Participants' reported clinical history set cohort assignment. Two negative PCRs, clearance, or symptom resolution had been documented for recovered Cohort 3 donors. Profiling relied on immunoSEQ multiplex PCR, and the TCRdb table lists in-frame clones only, not all of them. The table shows a few hundred thousand clones, with about 91% occurring only once. V lost 0 bases, J lost 7 bases, and 21 bases lay in between. The CDR3 runs 18 residues. CDR1 and CDR2 from the germline V gene are LGHNA and YNFKEQ. The sequence derives from a woman aged 18-35 years who had recovered from COVID-19. The sample consisted of PBMCs or T cells enriched from blood (not recorded which). The chain recombines TRBV4-2 with TRBJ1-4; D call uncertain. CDR3 sequence: CASSQDSVEAHGSEKLFF. In nucleotides, the CDR3 is TGTGCCAGCAGCCAAGATTCTGTTGAAGCCCACGGGAGTGAAAAACTGTTTTTT.